This note documents a single T cell receptor (beta chain) sequence. Which antigen it targets is not known. No much larger clone is present one base from it, and per-base qualities are unavailable. The sample comes from a study of graft-versus-host responses after intestinal transplantation (TCRdb year 2021). Regarding the study in general: The transplants that recipients got were multivisceral, liver-intestinal, or isolated intestinal. Alloreactive clones were identified by sequencing pre-transplant mixed lymphocyte reaction products and comparing these products with unstimulated pre-transplant donor and recipient T cells. Every recipient was given anti-thymocyte globulin induction, then maintenance tacrolimus and steroids for 2 to 3 years. A peak of at least 4% donor T cells among recipient peripheral blood mononuclear cells was the definition used for donor T cell macrochimerism. Bulk TCR-beta CDR3 sequencing was used to track graft-versus-host and host-versus-graft alloreactive T cell clones in the graft, circulation and bone marrow after intestinal transplantation. Rather than being sequenced by the commercial service, samples from three later patients were sequenced in-house on an Illumina MiSeq and processed with MiXCR. The cohort enrolled some 23 intestinal transplant recipients including one retransplant, and 3 patients lacking pretransplant specimens were excluded. Study-level results and caveats: The relatively low number and heterogeneity of intestinal transplant patients limited the conclusions. Early after transplant, peak levels of circulating GvH clones were associated with declines in HvG clones. GvH clones turned up in recipient bone marrow, with some appearing earlier in ileal mucosa or blood, a pattern consistent with an intestinal mucosal origin. Patients with donor T cell macrochimerism had high GvH to HvG T cell clonal ratios in their allografts.

The sample's time point label is to be understood as: cells obtained before transplantation from donor or recipient. CD3+CD4+ and CD3+CD8+ populations were FACS-sorted from unstimulated pre-transplant donor and recipient cells taken from spleen or lymph nodes. Library prep was done by the immunoSEQ multiplex PCR assay. For most patients, genomic DNA was isolated using the Qiagen DNeasy Blood and Tissue Kit and was shipped frozen to Adaptive Biotechnologies for TCR sequencing. For most patients, genomic DNA was subjected to high-throughput TCR-beta CDR3 sequencing by Adaptive Biotechnologies. The source study handled its data this way. Adaptive's ImmunoSEQ software was the source of the TCR sequencing data for 15 to 20 patients, while a few other patients were processed with MiXCR and VDJtools. To correct CD4 versus CD8 sorting errors, sequences present in both subsets at a frequency ratio below 5:1 were removed. CDR3 nucleotide sequences shared between donor and recipient were removed because their origin could not be assigned. To be classed as alloreactive, a clone needed at least 2-fold expansion over unstimulated cells and a minimum CFSE-low frequency of 0.002% (template counts) or 0.001% (read counts). A clone was considered mappable if detected in the sequenced pre-transplant spleen, lymph node, or MLR CFSE-low populations of the donor or recipient. The cumulative frequency of alloreactive clones was calculated as a percentage of all sequences, weighted by copy number. Sourced from immuneACCESS, this table was stored by TCRdb with only in-frame sequences that have V and J called. A share of the clones is absent; for the studies checked, an unresolved V gene accounts for under half, and the remainder has no known explanation. V and J calls and clone size are those listed in that table; D and trimming were worked out from the DNA. Recorded for this sample are tens of thousands of clones; less than 95% of them occurred a single time. Together, the top ten hold approximately 0.32% of the sample.

As encoded in the germline V gene, CDR1 is SQVTM while CDR2 is ANQGSEA. The CDR3 sequence holds 16 residues, the cysteine and phenylalanine included. The only DNA kept is the CDR3, 48 bases in frame from the first base. At the junction V is shortened by 0 bases and J by 6 bases; bases outside the gene matches: 9. This TCR came from a human donor who was the organ donor for an intestinal transplant. This material consisted of unstimulated CD4+ T cells sorted from spleen or lymph node cells, taken before transplant. Here the chain combines TRBV29-1 and TRBJ2-7, with 12 middle bases fitting TRBD2. The DNA reads TGCAGCGTTGAAGAGTATTCGGCTAGCGGGAGGGTCGAGCAGTACTTC. Its protein reads: CSVEEYSASGRVEQYF.